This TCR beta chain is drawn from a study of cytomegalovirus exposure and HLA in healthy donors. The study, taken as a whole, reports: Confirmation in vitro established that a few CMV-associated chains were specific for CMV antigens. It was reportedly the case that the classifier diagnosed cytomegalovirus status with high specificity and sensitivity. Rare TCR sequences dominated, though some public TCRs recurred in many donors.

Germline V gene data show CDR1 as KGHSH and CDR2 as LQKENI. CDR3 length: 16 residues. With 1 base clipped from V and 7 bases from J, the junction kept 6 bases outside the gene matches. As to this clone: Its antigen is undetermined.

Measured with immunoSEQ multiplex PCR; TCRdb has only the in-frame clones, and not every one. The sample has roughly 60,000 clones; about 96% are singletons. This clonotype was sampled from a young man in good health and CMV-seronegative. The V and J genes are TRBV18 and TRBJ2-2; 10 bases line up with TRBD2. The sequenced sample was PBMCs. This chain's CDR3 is CASSPQSSGSGGELFF. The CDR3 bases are TGTGCCAGCTCACCACAGTCTAGCGGGAGCGGCGGGGAGCTGTTTTTT.